The present T cell receptor beta chain was sequenced within a study of control samples from healthy donors and cancer patients. Between the trimmed V and J ends, which lost 7 bases and 10 bases, there was a span of 20 bases. This CDR3 is built from 15 residues. Per germline, CDR1 SGHTA and CDR2 FQGNSA. Only in-frame clones appear in the TCRdb table, and some are missing; sequencing was by immunoSEQ multiplex PCR. The repertoire holds about 27,000 clones, with more than 75% as singletons. V usage is TRBV7-2 and J usage is TRBJ1-6; D may be TRBD1 (6 bases). The material sequenced was PBMCs. This sequence was found in a man aged 45 to 65 with lung cancer. The CDR3 nucleotides read TGTGCCAGCAACCTAAGTTCTGGGGGGCGGTCACCCCTCCACTTT. It translates to CASNLSSGGRSPLHF.